The TCR beta chain under discussion was sequenced for a study of cytomegalovirus exposure and HLA in healthy donors. For this clone: Its target is unknown.

V lost 2 bases to trimming and J lost 7 bases; unmatched junction nucleotides: 8. Germline assignment: CDR1 GTSNPN and CDR2 SVGIG (reference sequence). This CDR3 region has 15 residues. Amplification used 60 Vbeta primers and 13 Jbeta primers. TCRdb keeps only in-frame clones here, not all; method: immunoSEQ multiplex PCR. The sample data list tens of thousands of clones. Study results and caveats: Presence/absence analyses rested on an assumption that sequencing depth was roughly uniform across donors.

Input material: PBMCs. The TCR comes from a male donor in good health and CMV-seropositive. The chain uses TRBV30 and TRBJ2-1; TRBD2 matches 10 bases. The CDR3 sequence is CAWSLLAGSINEQFF. The CDR3 coding sequence is TGTGCCTGGAGTCTACTAGCGGGATCCATTAATGAGCAGTTCTTC.